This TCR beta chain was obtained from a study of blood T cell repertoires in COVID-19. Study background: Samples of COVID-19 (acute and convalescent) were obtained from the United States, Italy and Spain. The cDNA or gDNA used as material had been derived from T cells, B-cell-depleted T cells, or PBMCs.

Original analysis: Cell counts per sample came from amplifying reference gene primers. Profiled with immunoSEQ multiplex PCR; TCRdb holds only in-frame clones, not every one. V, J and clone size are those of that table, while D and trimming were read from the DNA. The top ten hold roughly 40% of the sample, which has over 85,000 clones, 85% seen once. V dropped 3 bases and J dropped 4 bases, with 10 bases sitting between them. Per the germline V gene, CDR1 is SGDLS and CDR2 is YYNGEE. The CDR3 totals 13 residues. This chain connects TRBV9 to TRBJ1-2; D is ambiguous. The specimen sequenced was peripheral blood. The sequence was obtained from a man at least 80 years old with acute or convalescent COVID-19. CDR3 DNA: TGTGCCAGCAGCGCCCACAGTTCCTATGGCTACACCTTC. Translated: CASSAHSSYGYTF. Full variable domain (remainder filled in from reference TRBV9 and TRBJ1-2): DSGVTQTPKHLITATGQRVTLRCSPRSGDLSVYWYQQSLDQGLQFLIQYYNGEERAKGNILERFSAQQFPDLHSELNLSSLELGDSALYFCASSAHSSYGYTFGSGTRLTVV.